This passage covers 14 T cell receptor beta chains from one sample sequenced in a study of blood T cell repertoires in COVID-19. Repertoires were generated with immunoSEQ multiplex PCR, while TCRdb's copy carries only in-frame clones and drops some. This table holds over 200,000 clones, about 80% found once. The material sequenced was PBMCs or T cells enriched from blood (not recorded which). These receptors all come from a man aged 55 to 70 who had recovered from COVID-19.

The chain couples TRBV6-5 to TRBJ1-2; tentatively, D is TRBD1 (6 bases). With 4 bases removed from V and 6 bases from J, the gap between germline ends came to 15 bases. The CDR3 totals 14 residues. Germline values: CDR1 MNHEY, CDR2 SVGAGI. CDR3 nucleotides: TGTGCCAGCAGTTCCACTGCCAGGGGAAATGGCTACACCTTC. Translating gives CASSSTARGNGYTF.

This clone was picked up one time. V gene TRBV12-5 combines with J gene TRBJ1-2; 7 bases match TRBD1. The germline V gene encodes CDR1 LGHNT and CDR2 FRNRAP. With V trimmed by 0 bases and J by 4 bases, 5 bases remained unmatched. The CDR3 has 15 amino acids. The CDR3: CASGLVKGGSYGYTF. As DNA, the CDR3 is TGTGCTAGTGGTTTGGTAAAAGGGGGCAGCTATGGCTACACCTTC. The full variable domain, its missing parts supplied by reference TRBV12-5 and TRBJ1-2, is DARVTQTPRHKVTEMGQEVTMRCQPILGHNTVFWYRQTMMQGLELLAYFRNRAPLDDSGMPKDRFSAEMPDATLATLKIQPSEPRDSAVYFCASGLVKGGSYGYTFGSGTRLTVV.

This clone was seen a few times. The chain links TRBV11-2 to TRBJ2-2; no clear D gene. V was cut by 5 bases and J by 1 base, with 14 bases left in between. This CDR3 comprises 16 residues. Germline values: CDR1 SGHAT, CDR2 FQNNGV. The chain's CDR3 is CASSRISVLNTGELFF. The CDR3 region has the DNA TGTGCCAGCAGCCGAATTTCAGTATTGAACACCGGGGAGCTGTTTTTT. The whole variable domain, remainder taken from reference TRBV11-2 and TRBJ2-2, is EAGVAQSPRYKIIEKRQSVAFWCNPISGHATLYWYQQILGQGPKLLIQFQNNGVVDDSQLPKDRFSAERLKGVDSTLKIQPAKLEDSAVYLCASSRISVLNTGELFFGEGSRLTVL.

This clone occurred a few times. The genes are TRBV4-1 and TRBJ2-3, with TRBD1 as a possible D gene (6 bases). This CDR3 contains 18 residues. Germline V gene data show CDR1 as MGHRA and CDR2 as YSYEKL. V lost 0 bases and J lost 4, with 20 bases in between. The chain's CDR3 is CASSQDGRGGGVSDTQYF. Here the CDR3 DNA reads TGCGCCAGCAGCCAAGATGGGCGAGGTGGGGGCGTCTCAGATACGCAGTATTTT.

This chain links TRBV11-3 with TRBJ1-1; D is uncertain. Germline assignment: CDR1 SGHNT and CDR2 YENEEA. The CDR3 is 14 residues long. Trimming removed 5 bases at V and 1 base at J, with 11 bases between. The CDR3 region has the DNA TGTGCCAGCAGCACCGAGGGAGAGAACACTGAAGCTTTCTTT. This sequence encodes CASSTEGENTEAFF.

Remarks on this clone: In the same sample, other DNA sequences code for this CDR3. The gene calls are TRBV10-3 and TRBJ1-2; tentatively, D is TRBD1 (6 bases). This CDR3 is built from 13 residues. CDR1 ENHRY and CDR2 SYGVKD come from the germline V gene. Trimming removed 2 bases at V and 2 bases at J, with 6 bases between. The CDR3 loop is CAISEGQNYGYTF. The CDR3 DNA sequence: TGTGCCATCAGTGAGGGACAGAACTATGGCTACACCTTC.

The chain is built from TRBV4-2 and TRBJ1-5, with TRBD1 matching 7 bases. J was trimmed by 2 bases and V by 0 bases; bases with no gene match: 10. The CDR3 sequence is 18 residues long. Germline V gene lookup returns CDR1 LGHNA and CDR2 YNFKEQ. The CDR3 reads CASSQDPAGTDGNQPQHF. CDR3 bases: TGTGCCAGCAGCCAAGATCCTGCAGGGACAGATGGCAATCAGCCCCAGCATTTT.

This rearrangement joins TRBV3-1 (or the pseudogene TRBV3-2) to TRBJ1-3; possibly TRBD1 for D (5 bases). Germline CDR1 LGHDT, CDR2 YNNKEL (reference sequence). The V and J ends lost 2 bases and 4 bases respectively, with 6 bases between them. The CDR3 has 13 amino acids. The CDR3 is CASSQPGGNTIYF. The CDR3 DNA reads as TGTGCCAGCAGCCAACCAGGGGGAAACACCATATATTTT.

The chain recombines TRBV24-1 with TRBJ2-1, with 8 bases fitting TRBD1. Trimming cost V 9 bases and J 3 bases; bases outside gene matches: 15. CDR1 KGHDR and CDR2 SFDVKD come from the germline V gene. This CDR3 contains 17 residues. CDR3 DNA: TGTGCCACCCGGCCCGGGGGAGAACAGGGGGTCTACAATGAGCAGTTCTTC. Protein product: CATRPGGEQGVYNEQFF.

In this sample, this clone turned up once. The V call is TRBV11-2, the J call TRBJ1-1; D is unclear. V was clipped by 6 bases and J by 1 base, with 18 bases between them. The germline V gene has CDR1 SGHAT and CDR2 FQNNGV. The CDR3 runs to 16 residues. For the CDR3, the DNA is TGTGCCAGCAGTAAAAATTCCCGGGGAGGGAACACTGAAGCTTTCTTT. It translates to CASSKNSRGGNTEAFF.

The chain links TRBV11-3 to TRBJ1-4; 9 bases agree with TRBD1. J lost 6 bases, V lost 0 bases, and 5 bases had no gene match. This CDR3 region has 16 residues. Germline V lookup: CDR1 SGHNT, CDR2 YENEEA. CDR3 amino acids: CASSLDGQGMDEKLFF. The CDR3 bases are TGTGCCAGCAGCTTAGATGGACAGGGGATGGATGAAAAACTGTTTTTT.

The J gene is TRBJ1-1, the V gene TRBV18; no definite D call. Germline V gives CDR1 KGHSH, CDR2 LQKENI. The germline V and J ends were trimmed by 0 bases and 4 bases, with 9 bases remaining between them. The CDR3 sequence is 14 residues long. The CDR3 DNA is TGTGCCAGCTCACCACCACCGACGGGCACTGAAGCTTTCTTT. Its translation: CASSPPPTGTEAFF.

This chain joins TRBV6-6 and TRBJ1-2; no clear D. CDR3 length equals 14 residues. Germline V gives CDR1 MNHNY, CDR2 SVGAGI (reference sequence). Deletions cut 6 bases from V and 2 bases from J, with 13 bases between. The CDR3, as DNA: TGTGCCAGCAGACACCGGACTGCAAACTATGGCTACACCTTC. Translation: CASRHRTANYGYTF.

The chain links TRBV7-8 to TRBJ1-2; TRBD1 matches 9 bases. Germline values: CDR1 SGHVS, CDR2 FQNEAQ. This CDR3 is 14 amino acids long. J lost 2 bases, V lost 4 bases, and 2 bases had no gene match. DNA of the CDR3: TGTGCCAGCAGCTCGGGACAGGGAAACTATGGCTACACCTTC. Translated: CASSSGQGNYGYTF.